These 7 T cell receptor beta chains were sequenced from one sample in a study of T cell responses to AZD1222 COVID-19 vaccine. The table came from immunoSEQ multiplex PCR; TCRdb's copy has only in-frame clones and leaves some out. Seen here are approximately 150,000 clones, approximately 88% observed once, and the top ten hold roughly 2.1%. Sequences were derived from peripheral blood, sampled on day 0 of AZD1222 vaccination. These receptors were obtained from an adult in good health.

The chain has TRBV19 and TRBJ2-1; TRBD2 matches at 10 bases. Germline V gene lookup returns CDR1 LNHDA and CDR2 SQIVND (reference sequence). The ends lost 4 bases at V and 5 bases at J; junction bases unmatched: 2. CDR3 length: 14 residues. CDR3 protein: CASSKREGNNEQFF. Here the CDR3 DNA reads TGTGCCAGTAGTAAGCGGGAGGGCAACAATGAGCAGTTCTTC.

The J gene is TRBJ2-3, the V gene TRBV5-6, with 11 bases that match TRBD1. Per the germline V gene, CDR1 is SGHDT and CDR2 is YYEEEE. The CDR3 covers 16 residues. With 1 base clipped from V and 6 bases from J, the junction kept 7 bases outside the gene matches. The CDR3, as DNA: TGTGCCAGCAGCTTGTCCCGGACAGGGGGCGCGGATACGCAGTATTTT. Encoded protein: CASSLSRTGGADTQYF.

The V gene is TRBV7-9, the J gene TRBJ1-1; possible D gene TRBD1, 6 bases. V lost 6 bases and J lost 0, with 8 bases in between. Germline assignment: CDR1 SEHNR and CDR2 FQNEAQ (reference sequence). This CDR3 is built from 13 residues. The CDR3 sequence is CASSNRVNTEAFF. The CDR3 DNA reads as TGTGCCAGCAGTAACAGGGTGAACACTGAAGCTTTCTTT.

This chain links TRBV2 with TRBJ1-1; tentative D call: TRBD1 (5 bases). The CDR3 covers 14 residues. V gave up 0 bases and J gave up 7 bases, with 12 bases separating them. Germline V gene data show CDR1 as SNHLY and CDR2 as FYNNEI. This CDR3 reads CASSEAGAGREAFF. The CDR3, as DNA: TGTGCCAGCAGTGAAGCTGGGGCAGGCCGTGAAGCTTTCTTT.

The chain joins TRBV7-2 to TRBJ1-1; D call uncertain. Trimming left V 6 bases short and J 0 bases short, with 8 bases between. The V gene's germline CDR1 is SGHTA and CDR2 FQGNSA. The CDR3 totals 13 residues. Here the CDR3 DNA reads TGTGCCAGCAGGGCCCAACTGAACACTGAAGCTTTCTTT. Residues: CASRAQLNTEAFF. The complete variable domain, with remaining parts taken from reference TRBV7-2 and TRBJ1-1, reads GAGVSQSPSNKVTEKGKDVELRCDPISGHTALYWYRQSLGQGLEFLIYFQGNSAPDKSGLPSDRFSAERTGGSVSTLTIQRTQQEDSAVYLCASRAQLNTEAFFGQGTRLTVV.

CDR3 amino acids: CASSLEAFNYGYTF. The CDR3 nucleotides are TGTGCCAGCAGCTTAGAGGCCTTTAACTATGGCTACACCTTC. J is TRBJ1-2 and V is TRBV7-9, with D unresolved. Germline loops: CDR1 SEHNR, CDR2 FQNEAQ (reference sequence). Trimming took 1 base from V and 1 from J, leaving 7 bases between them. This CDR3 comprises 14 residues.

This chain joins TRBV4-2 and TRBJ2-3; D may be TRBD2 (6 bases). The CDR3 has 19 residues. CDR1 is LGHNA, CDR2 YNFKEQ, per germline. V gave up 0 bases and J gave up 2 bases, with 21 bases separating them. Here the CDR3 reads CASSQDARLGGQTTDTQYF. As DNA, the CDR3 is TGTGCCAGCAGCCAAGATGCCCGGCTGGGAGGTCAGACCACAGATACGCAGTATTTT.